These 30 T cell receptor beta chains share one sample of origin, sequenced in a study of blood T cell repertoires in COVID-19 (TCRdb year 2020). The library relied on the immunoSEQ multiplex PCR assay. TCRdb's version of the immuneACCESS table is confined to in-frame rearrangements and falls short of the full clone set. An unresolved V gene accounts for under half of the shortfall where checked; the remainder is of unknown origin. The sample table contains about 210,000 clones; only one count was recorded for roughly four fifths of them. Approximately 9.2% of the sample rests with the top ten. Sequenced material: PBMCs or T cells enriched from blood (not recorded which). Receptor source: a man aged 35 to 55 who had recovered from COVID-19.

The CDR3 is CASSFPLYTQYF. CDR3 bases: TGTGCCAGCAGTTTCCCCCTCTATACGCAGTATTTT. The chain is built from TRBV12-3 or TRBV12-4 and TRBJ2-3, with D hard to call. Between the trimmed V and J ends, which lost 3 bases and 7 bases, there was a span of 8 bases. This CDR3 contains 12 residues.

The CDR3 region has the DNA TGTGCCAGCGCCCCGGACAGCTACACTGAAGCTTTCTTT. Translating it yields CASAPDSYTEAFF. This rearrangement joins TRBV6-5 to TRBJ1-1; D possibly corresponds to TRBD1 (6 bases). Trimming removed 8 bases at V and 3 bases at J, with 13 bases between. The CDR3 sequence is 13 residues long. The V gene's germline CDR1 is MNHEY and CDR2 SVGAGI.

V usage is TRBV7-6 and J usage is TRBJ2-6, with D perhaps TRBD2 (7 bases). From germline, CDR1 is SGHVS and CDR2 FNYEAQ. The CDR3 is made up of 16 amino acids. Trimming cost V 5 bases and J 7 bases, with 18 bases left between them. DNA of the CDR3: TGTGCCAGCAGCCGGGGCGGTGGGGGGGCCGCCAACGTCCTGACTTTC. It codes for CASSRGGGGAANVLTF.

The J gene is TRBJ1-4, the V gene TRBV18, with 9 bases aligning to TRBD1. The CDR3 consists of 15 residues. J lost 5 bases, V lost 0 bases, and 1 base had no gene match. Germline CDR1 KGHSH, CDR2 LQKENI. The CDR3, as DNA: TGTGCCAGCTCACCACCCGGGACAGGGAATGAAAAACTGTTTTTT. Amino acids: CASSPPGTGNEKLFF.

CDR3 in DNA: TGCGCCAGCAGCCCCCGGTCTAGCGGGAGTATTGAGCAGTTCTTC. Translating gives CASSPRSSGSIEQFF. V gene TRBV5-1 combines with J gene TRBJ2-1; 10 bases fit TRBD2. Germline CDR1 reads SGHRS; CDR2 reads YFSETQ. V lost 4 bases to trimming and J lost 9 bases; unmatched junction nucleotides: 10. CDR3 length equals 15 residues.

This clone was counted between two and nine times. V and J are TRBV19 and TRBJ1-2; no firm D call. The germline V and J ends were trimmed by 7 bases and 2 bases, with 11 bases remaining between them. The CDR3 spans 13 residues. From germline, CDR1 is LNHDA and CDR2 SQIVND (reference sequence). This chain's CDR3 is CASKHGKNYGYTF. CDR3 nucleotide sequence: TGTGCCAGTAAACACGGGAAAAACTATGGCTACACCTTC. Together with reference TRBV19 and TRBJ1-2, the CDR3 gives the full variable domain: DGGITQSPKYLFRKEGQNVTLSCEQNLNHDAMYWYRQDPGQGLRLIYYSQIVNDFQKGDIAEGYSVSREKKESFPLTVTSAQKNPTAFYLCASKHGKNYGYTFGSGTRLTVV.

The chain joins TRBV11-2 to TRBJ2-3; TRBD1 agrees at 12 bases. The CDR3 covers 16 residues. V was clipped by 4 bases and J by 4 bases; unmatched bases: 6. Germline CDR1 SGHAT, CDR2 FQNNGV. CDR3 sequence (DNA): TGTGCCAGCAGCTCCCCGGGACAGGGGGCTTCAGATACGCAGTATTTT. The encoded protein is CASSSPGQGASDTQYF.

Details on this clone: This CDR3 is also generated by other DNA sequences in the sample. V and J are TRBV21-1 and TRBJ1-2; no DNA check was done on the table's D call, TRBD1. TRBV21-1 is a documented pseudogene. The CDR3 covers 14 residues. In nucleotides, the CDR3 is TGTGCCAGCAGGGAGAACAGGGTCACGAGTGGCTACACCTTC. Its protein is CASRENRVTSGYTF.

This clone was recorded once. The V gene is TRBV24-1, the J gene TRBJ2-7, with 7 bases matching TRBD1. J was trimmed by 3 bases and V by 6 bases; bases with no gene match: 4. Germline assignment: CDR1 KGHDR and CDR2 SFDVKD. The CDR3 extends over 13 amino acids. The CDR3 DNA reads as TGTGCCACCAGTAGCCGGGACAGCTACGAGCAGTACTTC. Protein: CATSSRDSYEQYF.

As DNA, the CDR3 is TGTGCCAGCAGCTTGAGACTAGCGGGGGGCCCAGAGACCCAGTACTTC. Translated, it gives CASSLRLAGGPETQYF. This chain uses TRBV5-6 with TRBJ2-5, with 13 bases identical to TRBD2. The CDR3 is 16 residues long. Trimming cost V 1 base and J 4 bases; bases outside gene matches: 4. Per the germline V gene, CDR1 is SGHDT and CDR2 is YYEEEE.

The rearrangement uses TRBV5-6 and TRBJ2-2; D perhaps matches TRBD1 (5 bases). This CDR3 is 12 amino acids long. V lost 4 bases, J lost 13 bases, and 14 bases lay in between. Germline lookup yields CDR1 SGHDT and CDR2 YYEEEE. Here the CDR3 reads CASSLWQGGLFF. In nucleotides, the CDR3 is TGTGCCAGCAGCCTTTGGCAGGGTGGGCTGTTTTTT.

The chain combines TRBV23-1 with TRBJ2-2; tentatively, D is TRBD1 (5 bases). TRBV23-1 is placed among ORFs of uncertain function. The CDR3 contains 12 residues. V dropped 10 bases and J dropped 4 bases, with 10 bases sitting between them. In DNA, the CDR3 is TGCGCCATCCTCCAGGGCACCGGGGAGCTGTTTTTT. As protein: CAILQGTGELFF.

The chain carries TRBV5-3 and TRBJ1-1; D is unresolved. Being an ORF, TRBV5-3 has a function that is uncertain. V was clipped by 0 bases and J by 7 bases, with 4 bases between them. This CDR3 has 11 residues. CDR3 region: CARSLASEAFF. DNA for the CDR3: TGTGCCAGAAGCTTGGCCAGTGAAGCTTTCTTT.

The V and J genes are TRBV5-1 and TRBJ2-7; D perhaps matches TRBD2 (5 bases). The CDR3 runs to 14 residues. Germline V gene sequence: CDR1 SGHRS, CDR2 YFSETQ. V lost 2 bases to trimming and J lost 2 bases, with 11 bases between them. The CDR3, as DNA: TGCGCCAGCAGCTTCCCTGACGGGACCTACGAGCAGTACTTC. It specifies CASSFPDGTYEQYF.

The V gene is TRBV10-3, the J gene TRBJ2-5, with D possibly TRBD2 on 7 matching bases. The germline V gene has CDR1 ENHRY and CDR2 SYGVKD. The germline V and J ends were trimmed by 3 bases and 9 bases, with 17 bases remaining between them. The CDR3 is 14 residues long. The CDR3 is CAISDIGGARAQYF. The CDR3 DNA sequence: TGTGCCATCAGTGACATAGGGGGGGCGCGAGCCCAGTACTTC.

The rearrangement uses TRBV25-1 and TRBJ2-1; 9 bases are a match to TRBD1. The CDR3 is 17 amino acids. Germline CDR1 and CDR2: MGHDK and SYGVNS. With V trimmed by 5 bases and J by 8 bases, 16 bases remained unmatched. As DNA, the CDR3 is TGTGCCAGCAGTACCACCCGGCGGGGACAGGGAGGGGATGAGCAGTTCTTC. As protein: CASSTTRRGQGGDEQFF.

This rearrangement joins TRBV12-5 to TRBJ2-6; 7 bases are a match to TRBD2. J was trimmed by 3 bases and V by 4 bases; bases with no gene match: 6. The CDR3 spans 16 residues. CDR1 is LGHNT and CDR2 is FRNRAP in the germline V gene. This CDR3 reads CASGSSLAVGANVLTF. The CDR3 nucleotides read TGTGCTAGTGGTTCATCGCTAGCGGTTGGGGCCAACGTCCTGACTTTC.

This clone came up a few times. In DNA form, the CDR3 reads TGTGCCAGTAGTATGGGAGGTGAGCAGTTCTTC. Amino acids: CASSMGGEQFF. This chain links TRBV19 with TRBJ2-1, with TRBD2 as a possible D gene (6 bases). V was shortened by 3 bases and J by 9 bases, with 6 bases between the two germline ends. Germline V gene sequence: CDR1 LNHDA, CDR2 SQIVND (reference sequence). The CDR3 length is 11 residues.

The CDR3 region is CASSYGWGVNQPQHF. The CDR3, as DNA: TGTGCCAGCAGTTACGGTTGGGGGGTCAATCAGCCCCAGCATTTT. The J gene is TRBJ1-5, the V gene TRBV6-6; TRBD1 is a possible D gene (5 bases). Germline V gene lookup returns CDR1 MNHNY and CDR2 SVGAGI (reference sequence). Trimming pared 2 bases from V and 3 bases from J, leaving 11 bases between. The CDR3 loop spans 15 amino acids.

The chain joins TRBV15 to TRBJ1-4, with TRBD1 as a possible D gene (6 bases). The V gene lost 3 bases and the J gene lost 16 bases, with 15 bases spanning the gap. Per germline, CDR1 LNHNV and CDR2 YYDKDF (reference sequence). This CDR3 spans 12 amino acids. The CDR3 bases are TGTGCCACCAGCAGGAATAGGGGGTATTGGTTTTTT. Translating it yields CATSRNRGYWFF.

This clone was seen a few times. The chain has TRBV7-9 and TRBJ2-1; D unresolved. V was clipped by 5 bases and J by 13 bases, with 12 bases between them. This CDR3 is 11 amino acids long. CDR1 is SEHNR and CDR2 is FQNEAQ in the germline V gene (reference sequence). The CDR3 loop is CASSPGLVQFF. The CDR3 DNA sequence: TGTGCCAGCAGCCCAGGCTTGGTACAGTTCTTC.

Here the CDR3 DNA reads TGTGCCAGCACTGGAGGGGGCTTGGCCGGGGAGCTGTTTTTT. Protein: CASTGGGLAGELFF. The rearrangement links TRBV11-3 to TRBJ2-2, with D maybe TRBD1 (7 bases). CDR1 is SGHNT and CDR2 is YENEEA in the germline V gene. The germline V and J ends were trimmed by 7 bases and 6 bases, with 15 bases remaining between them. This CDR3 is built from 14 residues.

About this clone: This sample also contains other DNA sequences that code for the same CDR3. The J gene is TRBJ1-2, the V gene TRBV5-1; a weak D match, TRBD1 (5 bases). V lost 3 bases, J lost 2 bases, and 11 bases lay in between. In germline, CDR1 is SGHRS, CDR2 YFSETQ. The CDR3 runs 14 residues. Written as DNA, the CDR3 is TGCGCCAGCAGCTCGTCCGGGGGGAACTATGGCTACACCTTC. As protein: CASSSSGGNYGYTF.

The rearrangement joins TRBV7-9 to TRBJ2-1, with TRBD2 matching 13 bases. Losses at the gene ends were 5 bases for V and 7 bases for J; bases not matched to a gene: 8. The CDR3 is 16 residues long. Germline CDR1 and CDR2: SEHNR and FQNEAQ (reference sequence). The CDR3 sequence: CASSDATSGRGNEQFF. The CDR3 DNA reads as TGTGCCAGCAGCGATGCTACTAGCGGGAGGGGTAATGAGCAGTTCTTC.

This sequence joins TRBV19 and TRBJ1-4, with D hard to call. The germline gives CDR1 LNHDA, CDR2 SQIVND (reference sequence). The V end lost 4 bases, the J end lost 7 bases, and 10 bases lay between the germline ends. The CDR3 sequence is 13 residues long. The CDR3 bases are TGTGCCAGTAGTAGAGCCGCGAGTGAAAAACTGTTTTTT. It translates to CASSRAASEKLFF.

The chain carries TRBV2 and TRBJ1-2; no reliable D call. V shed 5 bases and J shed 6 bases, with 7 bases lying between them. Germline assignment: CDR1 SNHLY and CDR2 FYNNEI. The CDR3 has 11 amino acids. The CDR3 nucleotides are TGTGCCAGCAGTAAATCTCATGGCTACACCTTC. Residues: CASSKSHGYTF.

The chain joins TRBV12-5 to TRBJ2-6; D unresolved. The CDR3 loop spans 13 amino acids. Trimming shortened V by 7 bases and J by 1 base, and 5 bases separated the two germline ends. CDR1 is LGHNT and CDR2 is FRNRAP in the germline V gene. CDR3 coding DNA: TGTGCTAGTGCCTTATCTGGGGCCAACGTCCTGACTTTC. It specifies CASALSGANVLTF.

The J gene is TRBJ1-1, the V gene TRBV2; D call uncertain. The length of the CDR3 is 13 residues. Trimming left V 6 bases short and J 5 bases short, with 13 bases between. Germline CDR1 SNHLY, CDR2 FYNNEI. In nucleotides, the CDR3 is TGTGCCAGCAGGGAGGAGGCCAGGACTGAAGCTTTCTTT. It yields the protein CASREEARTEAFF. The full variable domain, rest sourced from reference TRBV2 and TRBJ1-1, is EPEVTQTPSHQVTQMGQEVILRCVPISNHLYFYWYRQILGQKVEFLVSFYNNEISEKSEIFDDQFSVERPDGSNFTLKIRSTKLEDSAMYFCASREEARTEAFFGQGTRLTVV.

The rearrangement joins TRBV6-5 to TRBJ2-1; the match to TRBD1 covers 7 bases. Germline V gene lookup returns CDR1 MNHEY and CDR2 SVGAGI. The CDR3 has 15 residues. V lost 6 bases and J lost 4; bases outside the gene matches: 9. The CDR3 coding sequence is TGTGCCAGCAGACGAGACAGGGACATTTACAATGAGCAGTTCTTC. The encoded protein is CASRRDRDIYNEQFF.

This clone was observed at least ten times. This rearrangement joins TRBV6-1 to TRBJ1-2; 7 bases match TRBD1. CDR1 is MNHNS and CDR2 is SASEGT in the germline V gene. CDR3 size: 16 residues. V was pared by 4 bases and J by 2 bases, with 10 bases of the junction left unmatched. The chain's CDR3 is CASSGSGGQTNYGYTF. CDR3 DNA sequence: TGTGCCAGCAGTGGAAGCGGGGGACAGACGAACTATGGCTACACCTTC.